This TCR beta chain was sequenced in a study of blood T cells in healthy people across ages. It was roughly 10 milliliters of peripheral blood that were drawn from each donor. Trimming removed 0 bases from V and 0 bases from J, with 5 bases in between. CDR1 and CDR2 from the germline V gene are SGHTA and FQGNSA. The CDR3 contains 14 residues. A second PCR, run for about 7 to 11 cycles, used a sample-barcoded 5' primer plus a J-beta primer mix. TCRdb itself ran the 5' RACE reads through MiXCR, one entry per CDR3 protein. Of 700,000 to 1,000,000 distinct CDR3 sequences in the sample, roughly 44% were seen once.

This chain joins TRBV7-2 and TRBJ1-1; no reliable D call. The sequence was obtained from a man aged 55 to 70 in good health. The specimen was blood. The chain's CDR3 is CASSLARMNTEAFF. The CDR3 DNA is TGTGCCAGCAGCTTAGCCCGAATGAACACTGAAGCTTTCTTT.